A selection of T cell receptor beta chains follows, all from one sample in a study of blood T cells in healthy people across ages. In TCRdb, the 5' RACE reads were re-called with MiXCR into one record per CDR3 protein. The table includes just under 750,000 distinct CDR3 sequences, over 20% detected once. Sequencing was performed on blood. The receptors were sampled from a man aged 65-85 years in good health. Each CDR3 is given with its conserved first and last residue. The order of the fields is clone size, V gene, D gene, J gene, CDR3 DNA, CDR3 protein. D genes are given only for firm matches. Size values are once, few and many counts, or a class for expanded clones, and some rows have none.

>few|TRBV3-1|NA|TRBJ2-3
TGTGCCAGCAGCCAAGACCCTAGTTTCTCAGATACGCAGTATTTT
CASSQDPSFSDTQYF
>NA|TRBV21-1|NA|TRBJ2-4
TGTGCCAGCAGCAAACTTCCGACAGGGAGGACCAAAAACATTCAGTACTTC
CASSKLPTGRTKNIQYF
>few|TRBV20-1|NA|TRBJ2-1
TGCAGTGCTAGAGATCCCCGGACCTACAATGAGCAGTTCTTC
CSARDPRTYNEQFF
>NA|TRBV29-1|NA|TRBJ1-2
TGCAGCGTTGGACTTCTGGGGATTAACTATGGCTACACCTTC
CSVGLLGINYGYTF
>NA|TRBV7-9|TRBD2|TRBJ2-1
TGTGCCAGCAGCTCTGTACTAGCGGGTTCCAATGAGCAGTTCTTC
CASSSVLAGSNEQFF
>few|TRBV12-3/TRBV12-4|TRBD2|TRBJ2-5
TGTGCCAGCAGGCAACTGAGCGGGAGAAGCCAAGAGACCCAGTACTTC
CASRQLSGRSQETQYF
>few|TRBV10-3|NA|TRBJ2-1
TGTGCCATCAAAGGATCTGGCGTCAATGAGCAGTTCTTC
CAIKGSGVNEQFF
>few|TRBV27|NA|TRBJ1-6
TGTGCCAGCAGTTTTATGGGCGGTAATTCACCCCTCCACTTT
CASSFMGGNSPLHF
>NA|TRBV11-2|NA|TRBJ1-1
TGTGCCAGCAGCTTAGGTAGGGCAGGGGCCACTGAAGCTTTCTTT
CASSLGRAGATEAFF
>NA|TRBV2|NA|TRBJ1-4
TGTGCCAGCTCTCCCGGCCCGACGCGGAAACTGTTTTTT
CASSPGPTRKLFF